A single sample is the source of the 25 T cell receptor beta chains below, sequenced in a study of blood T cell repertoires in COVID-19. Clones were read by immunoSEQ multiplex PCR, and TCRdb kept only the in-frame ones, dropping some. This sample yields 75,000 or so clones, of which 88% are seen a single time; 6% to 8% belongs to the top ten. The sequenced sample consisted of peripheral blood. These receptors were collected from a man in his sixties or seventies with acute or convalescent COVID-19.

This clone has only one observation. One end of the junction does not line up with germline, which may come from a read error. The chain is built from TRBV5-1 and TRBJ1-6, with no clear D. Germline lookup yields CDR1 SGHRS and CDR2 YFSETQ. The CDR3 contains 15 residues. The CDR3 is CASSGLAGLDSPLHF. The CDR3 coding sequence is TGCGCGAGCAGTGGATTGGCAGGTTTGGATTCACCCCTCCACTTT.

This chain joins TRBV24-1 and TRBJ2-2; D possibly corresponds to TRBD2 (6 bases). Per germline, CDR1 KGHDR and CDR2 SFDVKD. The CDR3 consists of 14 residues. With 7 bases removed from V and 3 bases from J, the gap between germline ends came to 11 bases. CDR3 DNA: TGTGCCACCAGGGAGGCGGGGTACACCGGGGAGCTGTTTTTT. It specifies CATREAGYTGELFF.

The CDR3 nucleotides are TGTGCCAGCAGCCAAGGGACTACTCAAGCTTTCTTT. Translation: CASSQGTTQAFF. J is TRBJ1-1 and V is TRBV3-1 (or the pseudogene TRBV3-2); D ambiguous. CDR3 length: 12 amino acids. In germline, CDR1 is LGHDT, CDR2 YNNKEL (reference sequence). Trimming took 1 base from V and 9 from J, leaving 9 bases between them.

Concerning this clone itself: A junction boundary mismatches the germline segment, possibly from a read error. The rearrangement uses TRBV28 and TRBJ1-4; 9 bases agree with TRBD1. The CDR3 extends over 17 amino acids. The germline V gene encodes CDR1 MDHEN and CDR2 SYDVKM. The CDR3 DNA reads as TGTGCCACCAGTACACCGGGACAGGGTGAAACTAATGAAAAACTGTTTTTT. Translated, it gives CATSTPGQGETNEKLFF.

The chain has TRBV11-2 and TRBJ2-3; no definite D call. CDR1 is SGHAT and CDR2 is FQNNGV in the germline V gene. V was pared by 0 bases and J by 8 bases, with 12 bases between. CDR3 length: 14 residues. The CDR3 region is CASSLDRLGGTQYF. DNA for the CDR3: TGTGCCAGCAGCTTAGATCGGCTAGGCGGTACGCAGTATTTT. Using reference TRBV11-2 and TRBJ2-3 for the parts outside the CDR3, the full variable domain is EAGVAQSPRYKIIEKRQSVAFWCNPISGHATLYWYQQILGQGPKLLIQFQNNGVVDDSQLPKDRFSAERLKGVDSTLKIQPAKLEDSAVYLCASSLDRLGGTQYFGPGTRLTVL.

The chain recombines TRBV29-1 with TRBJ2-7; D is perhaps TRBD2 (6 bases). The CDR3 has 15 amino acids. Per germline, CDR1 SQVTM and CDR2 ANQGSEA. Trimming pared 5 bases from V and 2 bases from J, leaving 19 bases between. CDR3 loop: CSVKTGTPRTYEQYF. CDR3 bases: TGCAGCGTTAAAACGGGGACTCCGAGAACCTACGAGCAGTACTTC.

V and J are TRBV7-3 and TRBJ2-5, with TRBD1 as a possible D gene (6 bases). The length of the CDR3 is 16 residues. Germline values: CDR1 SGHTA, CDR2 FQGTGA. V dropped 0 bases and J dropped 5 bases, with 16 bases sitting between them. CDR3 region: CASSLTGTRKWETQYF. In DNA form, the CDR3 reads TGTGCCAGCAGCTTAACAGGGACAAGGAAGTGGGAGACCCAGTACTTC. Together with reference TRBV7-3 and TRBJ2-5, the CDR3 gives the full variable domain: GAGVSQTPSNKVTEKGKYVELRCDPISGHTALYWYRQSLGQGPEFLIYFQGTGAADDSGLPNDRFFAVRPEGSVSTLKIQRTERGDSAVYLCASSLTGTRKWETQYFGPGTRLLVL.

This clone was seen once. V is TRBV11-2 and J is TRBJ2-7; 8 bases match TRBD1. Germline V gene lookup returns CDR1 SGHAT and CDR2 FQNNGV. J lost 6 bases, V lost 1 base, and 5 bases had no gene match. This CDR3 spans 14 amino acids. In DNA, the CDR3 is TGTGCCAGCAGCTTAGTCAGGGGGCGAGGCGAGCAGTACTTC. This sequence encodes CASSLVRGRGEQYF.

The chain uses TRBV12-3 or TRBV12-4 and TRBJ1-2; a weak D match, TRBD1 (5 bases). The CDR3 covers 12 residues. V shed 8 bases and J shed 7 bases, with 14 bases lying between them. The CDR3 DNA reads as TGTGCCAGCTGGGGGGGTACGGGTGGCTACACCTTC. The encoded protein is CASWGGTGGYTF.

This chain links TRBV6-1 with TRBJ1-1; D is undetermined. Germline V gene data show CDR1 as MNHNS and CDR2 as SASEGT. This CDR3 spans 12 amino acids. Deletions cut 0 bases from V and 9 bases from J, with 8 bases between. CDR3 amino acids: CASSEARLKAFF. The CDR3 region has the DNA TGTGCCAGCAGTGAAGCGAGACTCAAAGCTTTCTTT.

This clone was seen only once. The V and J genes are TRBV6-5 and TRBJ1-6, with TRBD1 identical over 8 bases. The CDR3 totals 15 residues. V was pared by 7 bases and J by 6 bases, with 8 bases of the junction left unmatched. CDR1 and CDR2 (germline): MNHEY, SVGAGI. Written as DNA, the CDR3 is TGTGCCAGCACCGAGTCAGGGGGCTTTAATTCACCCCTCCACTTT. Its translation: CASTESGGFNSPLHF.

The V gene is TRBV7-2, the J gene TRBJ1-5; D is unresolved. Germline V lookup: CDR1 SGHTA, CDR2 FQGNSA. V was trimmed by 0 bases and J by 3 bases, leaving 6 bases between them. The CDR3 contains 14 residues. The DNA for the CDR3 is TGTGCCAGCAGCTTAGCACAGATCAATCAGCCCCAGCATTTT. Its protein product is CASSLAQINQPQHF.

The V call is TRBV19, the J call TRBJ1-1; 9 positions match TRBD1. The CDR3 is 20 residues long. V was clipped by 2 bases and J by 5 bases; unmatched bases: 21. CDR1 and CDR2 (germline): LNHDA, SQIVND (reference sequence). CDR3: CASSIYLRDRANRTRTEAFF. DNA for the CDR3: TGTGCCAGTAGTATATATTTGCGGGACAGGGCGAATCGAACGAGAACTGAAGCTTTCTTT. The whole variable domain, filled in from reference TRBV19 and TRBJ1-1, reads DGGITQSPKYLFRKEGQNVTLSCEQNLNHDAMYWYRQDPGQGLRLIYYSQIVNDFQKGDIAEGYSVSREKKESFPLTVTSAQKNPTAFYLCASSIYLRDRANRTRTEAFFGQGTRLTVV.

The CDR3 bases are TGTGCCAGTAGTATTGGAGGACCCCCCTACGAGCAGTACTTC. Amino acids: CASSIGGPPYEQYF. V gene TRBV19 combines with J gene TRBJ2-7, with D maybe TRBD2 (5 bases). Germline CDR1 LNHDA, CDR2 SQIVND (reference sequence). The CDR3 is 14 amino acids. V lost 3 bases and J lost 2, with 11 bases in between.

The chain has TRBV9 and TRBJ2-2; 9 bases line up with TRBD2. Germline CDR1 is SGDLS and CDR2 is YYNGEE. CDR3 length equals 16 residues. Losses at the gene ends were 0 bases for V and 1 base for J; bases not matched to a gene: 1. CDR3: CASSVGSGGNTGELFF. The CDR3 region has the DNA TGTGCCAGCAGCGTAGGTAGCGGGGGGAACACCGGGGAGCTGTTTTTT. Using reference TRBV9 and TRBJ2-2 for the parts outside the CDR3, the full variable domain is DSGVTQTPKHLITATGQRVTLRCSPRSGDLSVYWYQQSLDQGLQFLIQYYNGEERAKGNILERFSAQQFPDLHSELNLSSLELGDSALYFCASSVGSGGNTGELFFGEGSRLTVL.

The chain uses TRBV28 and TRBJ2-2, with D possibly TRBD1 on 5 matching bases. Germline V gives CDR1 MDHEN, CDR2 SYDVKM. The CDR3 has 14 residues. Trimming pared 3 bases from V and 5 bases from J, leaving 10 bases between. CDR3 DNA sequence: TGTGCCAGCAGTTTTGTGACAGCAACCGGGGAGCTGTTTTTT. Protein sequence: CASSFVTATGELFF.

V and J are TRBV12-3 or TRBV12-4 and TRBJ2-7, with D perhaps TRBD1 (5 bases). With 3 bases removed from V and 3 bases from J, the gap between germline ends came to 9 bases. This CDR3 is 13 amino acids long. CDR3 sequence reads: CASSFQGNYEQYF. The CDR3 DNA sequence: TGTGCCAGCAGTTTCCAGGGAAACTACGAGCAGTACTTC.

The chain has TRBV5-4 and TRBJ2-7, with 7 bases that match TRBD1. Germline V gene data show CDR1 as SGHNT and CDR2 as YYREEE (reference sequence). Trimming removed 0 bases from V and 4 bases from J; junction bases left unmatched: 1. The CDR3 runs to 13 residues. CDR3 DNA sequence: TGTGCCAGCAGCTTGGACAGGGGATACGAGCAGTACTTC. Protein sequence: CASSLDRGYEQYF.

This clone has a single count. Here the CDR3 DNA reads TGCAGCGTACAACAGGGGGCAGGTCAGCCCCAGCATTTT. This translates into CSVQQGAGQPQHF. V and J are TRBV29-1 and TRBJ1-5; TRBD1 aligns across 9 bases. The CDR3 sequence is 13 residues long. The V segment lost 6 bases and the J segment 6 bases; nucleotides outside the gene matches: 6. Germline V gene sequence: CDR1 SQVTM, CDR2 ANQGSEA.

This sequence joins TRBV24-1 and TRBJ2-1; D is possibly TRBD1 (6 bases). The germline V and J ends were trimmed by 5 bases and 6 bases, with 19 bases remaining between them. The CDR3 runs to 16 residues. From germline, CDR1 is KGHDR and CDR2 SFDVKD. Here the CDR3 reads CATSARDKVALNEQFF. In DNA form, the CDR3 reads TGTGCCACCAGTGCCCGGGACAAGGTGGCCCTCAATGAGCAGTTCTTC.

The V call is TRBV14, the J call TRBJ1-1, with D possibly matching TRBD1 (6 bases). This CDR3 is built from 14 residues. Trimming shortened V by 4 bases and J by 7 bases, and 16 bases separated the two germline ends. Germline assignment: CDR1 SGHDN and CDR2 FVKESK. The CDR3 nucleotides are TGTGCCAGCAGCCGGTCACAGGGTATTGGTGAAGCTTTCTTT. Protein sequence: CASSRSQGIGEAFF.

CDR3 sequence reads: CASSAGQGILEAFF. CDR3 nucleotides: TGTGCCAGCAGCGCGGGACAGGGCATCCTTGAAGCTTTCTTT. The chain combines TRBV7-2 with TRBJ1-1, with 9 positions matching TRBD1. V lost 5 bases and J lost 7; bases outside the gene matches: 8. The CDR3 consists of 14 residues. CDR1 and CDR2 from the germline V gene are SGHTA and FQGNSA.

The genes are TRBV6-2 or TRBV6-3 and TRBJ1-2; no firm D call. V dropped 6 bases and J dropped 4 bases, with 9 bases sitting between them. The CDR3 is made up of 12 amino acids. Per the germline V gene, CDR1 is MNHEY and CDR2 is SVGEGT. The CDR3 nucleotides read TGTGCCAGCAGCCCCGGGAGCTATGGCTACACCTTC. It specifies CASSPGSYGYTF.

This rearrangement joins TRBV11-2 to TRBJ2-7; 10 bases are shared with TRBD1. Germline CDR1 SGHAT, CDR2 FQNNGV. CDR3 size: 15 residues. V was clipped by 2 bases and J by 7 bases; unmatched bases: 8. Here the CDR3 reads CASSLPGQGITEQYF. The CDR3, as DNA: TGTGCCAGCAGCTTACCGGGACAGGGGATCACTGAGCAGTACTTC.

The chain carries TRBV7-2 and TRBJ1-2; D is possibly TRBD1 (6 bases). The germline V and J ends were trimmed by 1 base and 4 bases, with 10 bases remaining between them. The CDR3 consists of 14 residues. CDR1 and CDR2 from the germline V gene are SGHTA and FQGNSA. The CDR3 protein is CASSLVGQTYGYTF. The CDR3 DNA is TGTGCCAGCAGCTTAGTCGGACAGACCTATGGCTACACCTTC. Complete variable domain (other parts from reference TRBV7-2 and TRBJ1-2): GAGVSQSPSNKVTEKGKDVELRCDPISGHTALYWYRQSLGQGLEFLIYFQGNSAPDKSGLPSDRFSAERTGGSVSTLTIQRTQQEDSAVYLCASSLVGQTYGYTFGSGTRLTVV.